This is a list of T cell receptor beta chains from one sample in a study of shared clonotypes between healthy human individuals. The protocol was immunoSEQ multiplex PCR, while the TCRdb copy is restricted to in-frame clones and leaves out a portion. The sample records approximately 350,000 clones, roughly 70% being singletons. Sequences were obtained from memory CD4+ T cells sorted from blood. The origin of the receptors is a man aged 30-40 years in good health. The conserved cysteine and the conserved F or W are not part of the CDR3 here. The order of the fields is CDR3 length, V gene, J gene, CDR3 protein.

>13|TRBV5-1|TRBJ2-5
ASSLRAGGQETQY
>11|TRBV28|TRBJ2-1
ASIPPGLNEQF
>12|TRBV27|TRBJ1-1
ASSPWGRGTEAF
>13|TRBV19|TRBJ2-7
ASSIVGREGYEQY
>12|TRBV30|TRBJ1-1
AWSPGQVNTEAF
>15|TRBV18|TRBJ2-1
ASSPFVARGSYNEQF
>14|TRBV5-4|TRBJ1-4
ASSRAIGGVAEKLF
>12|TRBV5-6|TRBJ1-1
ASSERGADTEAF
>13|TRBV5-4|TRBJ1-2
ASRPLTASNYGYT
>11|TRBV5-1|TRBJ2-5
ASSLPLGETQY
>13|TRBV7-8|TRBJ2-7
ASSLTSGSSYEQY
>12|TRBV15|TRBJ2-3
ATSRDLASDTQY
>14|TRBV7-9|TRBJ2-3
ASSRKTSGRADTQY
>13|TRBV15|TRBJ1-2
ATRHRDNHNYGYT
>14|TRBV27|TRBJ1-5
ASSFTAGTGGQPQH
>12|TRBV2|TRBJ1-5
ASSERAGEQPQH